These 10 T cell receptor beta chains came from one sample sequenced in a study of T cells after yellow fever vaccination. TCRdb processed the 5' RACE reads anew with MiXCR; each CDR3 protein has one entry. The sample records about 260,000 distinct CDR3 sequences, roughly 13% being singletons. The input for sequencing was CD4+ T cells sorted from PBMCs, taken 45 days after the yellow fever booster vaccination. These receptors were taken from a man aged 30 to 45 who received the YFV17D yellow fever vaccine.

The V call is TRBV28, the J call TRBJ2-3; D perhaps matches TRBD2 (5 bases). V lost 8 bases and J lost 2, with 14 bases in between. The CDR3 has 14 residues. CDR1 and CDR2 from the germline V gene are MDHEN and SYDVKM. CDR3: CASGLAPTTDTQYF. As DNA, the CDR3 is TGTGCCAGCGGTCTAGCCCCCACCACAGATACGCAGTATTTT.

This clonotype showed up just a few times. The chain carries TRBV14 and TRBJ2-3; D may be TRBD1 (6 bases). The CDR3 sequence is 15 residues long. Germline V gene lookup returns CDR1 SGHDN and CDR2 FVKESK. The ends were cut back, 1 base at V and 2 bases at J, with 10 bases in the middle. For the CDR3, the DNA is TGTGCCAGCAGCCAAGGCTGGGACATCACAGATACGCAGTATTTT. This codes for CASSQGWDITDTQYF.

This clonotype came up many times. This chain connects TRBV4-3 to TRBJ2-1, with 10 bases aligning to TRBD2. CDR3 length: 17 residues. In germline, CDR1 is LGHNA, CDR2 YSLEER. V trimming: 0 bases; J trimming: 8 bases; junction bases outside the gene matches: 10. The CDR3 loop reads CASSQDTNLAGVDEQFF. CDR3 DNA sequence: TGCGCCAGCAGCCAAGACACAAACCTAGCGGGAGTGGATGAGCAGTTCTTC.

This clonotype was recorded a few times. The rearrangement links TRBV20-1 to TRBJ2-5; the match to TRBD1 covers 10 bases. The V and J ends lost 2 bases and 5 bases, in that order; junction bases with no gene match: 5. CDR1 and CDR2 (germline): DFQATT, SNEGSKA (reference sequence). This CDR3 spans 14 amino acids. For the CDR3, the DNA is TGCAGTGCTAGATCGGACAGGGGGTGGGAGACCCAGTACTTC. As protein: CSARSDRGWETQYF.

This clonotype was seen more than once but under ten times. The rearrangement links TRBV24-1 to TRBJ2-3, with TRBD1 matching over 7 bases. The CDR3 has 12 residues. Germline CDR1 is KGHDR and CDR2 is SFDVKD. The J segment lost 12 bases and the V segment lost 9 bases, leaving 11 bases of the junction unmatched. CDR3 in DNA: TGTGCCACCGGGACAGACGTTGCATTCCAGTATTTT. This codes for CATGTDVAFQYF.

This clonotype was detected only a few times. The CDR3 here is CASSEQAGEQFF. CDR3 in DNA: TGTGCCAGCAGCGAACAAGCGGGCGAGCAGTTCTTC. The chain links TRBV5-4 to TRBJ2-1, with D possibly matching TRBD2 (6 bases). The CDR3 totals 12 residues. V lost 4 bases, J lost 10 bases, and 12 bases lay in between. In germline, CDR1 is SGHNT, CDR2 YYREEE (reference sequence).

This clonotype was observed a handful of times. V usage is TRBV7-2 and J usage is TRBJ2-2, with 9 bases lining up with TRBD2. The junction had 2 bases not matched to a gene; V was cut back by 1 base and J by 5 bases. The CDR3 consists of 15 residues. Germline CDR1 reads SGHTA; CDR2 reads FQGNSA. CDR3 DNA sequence: TGTGCCAGCAGCTTAGTTAGCGGGAGTACCGGGGAGCTGTTTTTT. Amino acids: CASSLVSGSTGELFF.

The chain joins TRBV5-1 to TRBJ2-2; D is perhaps TRBD1 (6 bases). CDR1 and CDR2 from the germline V gene are SGHRS and YFSETQ. CDR3 length equals 15 residues. V lost 4 bases and J 2 bases, leaving 12 bases between the germline ends. The CDR3 DNA sequence: TGCGCCAGCAGCGCAAGGACAGCTAACACCGGGGAGCTGTTTTTT. As protein: CASSARTANTGELFF.

There are a few counts of this clonotype. The gene calls are TRBV7-2 and TRBJ2-1; maybe TRBD1 (6 bases). V lost 0 bases to trimming and J lost 2 bases, with 11 bases between them. The CDR3 spans 16 residues. CDR1 is SGHTA, CDR2 FQGNSA, per germline. CDR3 in DNA: TGTGCCAGCAGCTTAGCCGGGACAACCGCCTACAATGAGCAGTTCTTC. Translation: CASSLAGTTAYNEQFF.

Only a few counts were recorded for this clonotype. CDR3 sequence (DNA): TGTGCCAGCAGCTCCGGACCCTCGAGCTCCTACAATGAGCAGTTCTTC. Translated, it gives CASSSGPSSSYNEQFF. V gene TRBV5-6 combines with J gene TRBJ2-1; D is unclear. Trimming cost V 3 bases and J 0 bases, with 13 bases left between them. This CDR3 is 16 amino acids long. Germline V lookup: CDR1 SGHDT, CDR2 YYEEEE.